This T cell receptor (beta chain) emerged from a study of vaccination effects on CD4 cells after COVID-19. About the research overall: Samples that were drawn after vaccination came a median of 72 days after the second dose.

This clone has only one observation. Its antigen remains unknown. Germline V gives CDR1 KGHSH, CDR2 LQKENI. The CDR3 spans 15 residues. The V end lost 3 bases, the J end lost 2 bases, and 13 bases lay between the germline ends. Measured with immunoSEQ multiplex PCR; TCRdb has only the in-frame clones, and not every one. The table includes roughly 17,000 clones, about 76% detected once. Ahead of sequencing, the ViraFEST assay grew antigen-specific CD4+ T cells using viral peptide pools. Researchers isolated CD4+ T cells once approximately eleven days of culture had elapsed. Their SARS-CoV-2 infection, verified by PCR, occurred between March and December 2020. BNT162b2 vaccine or mRNA-1273 vaccine was given to participants in two doses.

This rearrangement joins TRBV18 to TRBJ2-5, with D unresolved. The TCR was taken from a human donor who had a prior SARS-CoV-2 infection. The sequences come from CD4+ T cells from PBMCs cultured with SARS-CoV-2 spike peptides, collected after COVID-19 vaccination. The CDR3 DNA sequence: TGTGCCAGCTCACCCCGGTGGGAAGAACAAGAGACCCAGTACTTC. This codes for CASSPRWEEQETQYF. Looking up the rest from reference TRBV18 and TRBJ2-5 gives the full variable domain: NAGVMQNPRHLVRRRGQEARLRCSPMKGHSHVYWYRQLPEEGLKFMVYLQKENIIDESGMPKERFSAEFPKEGPSILRIQQVVRGDSAAYFCASSPRWEEQETQYFGPGTRLLVL.